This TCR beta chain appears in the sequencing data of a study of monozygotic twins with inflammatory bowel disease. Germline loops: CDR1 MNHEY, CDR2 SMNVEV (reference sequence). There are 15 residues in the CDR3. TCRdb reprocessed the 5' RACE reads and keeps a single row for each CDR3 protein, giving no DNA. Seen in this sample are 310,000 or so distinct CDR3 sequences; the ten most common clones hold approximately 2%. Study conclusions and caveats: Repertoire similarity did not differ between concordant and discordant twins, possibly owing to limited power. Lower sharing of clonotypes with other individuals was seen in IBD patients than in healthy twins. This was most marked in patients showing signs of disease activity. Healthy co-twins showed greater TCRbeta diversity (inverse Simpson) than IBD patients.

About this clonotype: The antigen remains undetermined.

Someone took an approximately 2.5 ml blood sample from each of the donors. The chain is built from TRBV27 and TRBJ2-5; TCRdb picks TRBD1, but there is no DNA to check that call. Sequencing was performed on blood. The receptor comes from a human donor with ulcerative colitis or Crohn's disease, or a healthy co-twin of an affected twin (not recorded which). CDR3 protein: CASSPRQARQETQYF.